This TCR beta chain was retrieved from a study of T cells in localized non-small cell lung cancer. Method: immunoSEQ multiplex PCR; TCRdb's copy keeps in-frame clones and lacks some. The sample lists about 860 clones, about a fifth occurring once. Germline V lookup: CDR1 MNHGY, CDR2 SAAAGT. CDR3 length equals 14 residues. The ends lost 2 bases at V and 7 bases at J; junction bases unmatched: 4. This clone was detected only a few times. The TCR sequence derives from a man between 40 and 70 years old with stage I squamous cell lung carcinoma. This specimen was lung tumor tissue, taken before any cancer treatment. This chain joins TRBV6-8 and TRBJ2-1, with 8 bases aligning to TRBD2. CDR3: CASSYGTSWNEQFF. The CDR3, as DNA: TGTGCCAGCAGTTACGGGACTAGTTGGAATGAGCAGTTCTTC.